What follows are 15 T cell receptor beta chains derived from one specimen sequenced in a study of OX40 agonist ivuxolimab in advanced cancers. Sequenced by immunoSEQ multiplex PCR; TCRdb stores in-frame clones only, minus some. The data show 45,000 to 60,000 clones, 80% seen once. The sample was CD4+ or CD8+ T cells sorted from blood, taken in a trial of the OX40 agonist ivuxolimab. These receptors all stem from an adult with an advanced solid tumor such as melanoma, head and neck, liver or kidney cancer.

CDR3 nucleotides: TGTGCCAGCAGCAAGGATCAGCCCCAGCATTTT. It is translated as CASSKDQPQHF. This chain connects TRBV6-5 to TRBJ1-5, with unresolved D. Trimming left V 6 bases short and J 5 bases short, with 5 bases between. The CDR3 has 11 residues. CDR1 is MNHEY, CDR2 SVGAGI, per germline.

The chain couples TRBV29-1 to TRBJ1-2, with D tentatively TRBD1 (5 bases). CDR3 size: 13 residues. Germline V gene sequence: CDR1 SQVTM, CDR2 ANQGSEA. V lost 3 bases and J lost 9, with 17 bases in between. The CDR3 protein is CSVEVSGLDRYTF. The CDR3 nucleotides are TGCAGCGTTGAGGTTTCAGGGTTGGATCGCTACACCTTC.

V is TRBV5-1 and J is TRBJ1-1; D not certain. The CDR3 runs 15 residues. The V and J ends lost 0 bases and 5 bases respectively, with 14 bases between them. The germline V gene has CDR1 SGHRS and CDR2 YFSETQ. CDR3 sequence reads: CASSLEAPLATEAFF. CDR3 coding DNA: TGCGCCAGCAGCTTGGAGGCCCCGCTTGCGACTGAAGCTTTCTTT.

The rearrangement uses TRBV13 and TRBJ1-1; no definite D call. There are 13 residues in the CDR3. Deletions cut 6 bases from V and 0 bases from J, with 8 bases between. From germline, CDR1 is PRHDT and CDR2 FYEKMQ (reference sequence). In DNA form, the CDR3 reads TGTGCCAGCAGAGTATGGGTGAACACTGAAGCTTTCTTT. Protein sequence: CASRVWVNTEAFF.

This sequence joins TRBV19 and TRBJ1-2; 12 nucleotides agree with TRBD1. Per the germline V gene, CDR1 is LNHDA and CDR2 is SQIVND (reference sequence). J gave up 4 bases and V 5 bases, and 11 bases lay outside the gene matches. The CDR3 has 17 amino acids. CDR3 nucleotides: TGTGCCAGTAGTGGTCAGGGACAGGGGGCGCGAATCTATGGCTACACCTTC. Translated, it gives CASSGQGQGARIYGYTF.

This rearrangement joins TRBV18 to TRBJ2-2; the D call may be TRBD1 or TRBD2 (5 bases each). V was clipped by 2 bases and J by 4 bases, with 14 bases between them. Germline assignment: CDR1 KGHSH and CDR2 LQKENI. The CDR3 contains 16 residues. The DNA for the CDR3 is TGTGCCAGCTCACCATCAGGGAGACGGCCCACCGGGGAGCTGTTTTTT. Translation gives CASSPSGRRPTGELFF.

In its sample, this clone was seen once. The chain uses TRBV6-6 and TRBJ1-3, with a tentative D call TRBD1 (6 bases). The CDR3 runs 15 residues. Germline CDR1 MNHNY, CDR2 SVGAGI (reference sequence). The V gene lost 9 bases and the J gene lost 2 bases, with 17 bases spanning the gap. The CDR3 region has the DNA TGTGCCAGTGGTAGGGGGGTTACCACTGGAAACACCATATATTTT. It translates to CASGRGVTTGNTIYF.

This CDR3 reads CASSWTNEKLFF. The CDR3 DNA follows: TGTGCCAGCTCATGGACGAATGAAAAACTGTTTTTT. The chain uses TRBV18 and TRBJ1-4; no clear D. The CDR3 runs to 12 residues. Trimming pared 5 bases from V and 5 bases from J, leaving 6 bases between. CDR1 and CDR2 from the germline V gene are KGHSH and LQKENI.

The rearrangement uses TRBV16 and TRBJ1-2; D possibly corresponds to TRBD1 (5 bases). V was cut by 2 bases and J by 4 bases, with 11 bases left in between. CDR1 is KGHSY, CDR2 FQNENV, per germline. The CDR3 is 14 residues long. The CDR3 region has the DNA TGTGCCAGCAGCCAAAAGGGGACGGGCTATGGCTACACCTTC. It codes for CASSQKGTGYGYTF.

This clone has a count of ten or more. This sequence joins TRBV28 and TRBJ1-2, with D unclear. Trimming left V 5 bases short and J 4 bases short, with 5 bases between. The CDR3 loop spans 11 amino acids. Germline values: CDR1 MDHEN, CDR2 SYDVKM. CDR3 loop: CASSSGYGYTF. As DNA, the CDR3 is TGTGCCAGCAGTAGCGGCTATGGCTACACCTTC.

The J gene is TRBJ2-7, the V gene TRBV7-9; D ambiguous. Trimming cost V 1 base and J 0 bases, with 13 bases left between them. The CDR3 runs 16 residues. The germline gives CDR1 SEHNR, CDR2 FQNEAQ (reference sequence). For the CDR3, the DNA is TGTGCCAGCAGCTTAGTTTTCAGGTTAAGCTCCTACGAGCAGTACTTC. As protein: CASSLVFRLSSYEQYF.

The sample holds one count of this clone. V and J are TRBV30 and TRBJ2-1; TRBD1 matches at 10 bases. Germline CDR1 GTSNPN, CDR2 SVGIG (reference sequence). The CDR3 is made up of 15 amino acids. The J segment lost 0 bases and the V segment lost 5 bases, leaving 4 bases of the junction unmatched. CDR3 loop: CAWAGTGVSYNEQFF. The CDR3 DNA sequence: TGTGCCTGGGCTGGGACAGGGGTCTCCTACAATGAGCAGTTCTTC.

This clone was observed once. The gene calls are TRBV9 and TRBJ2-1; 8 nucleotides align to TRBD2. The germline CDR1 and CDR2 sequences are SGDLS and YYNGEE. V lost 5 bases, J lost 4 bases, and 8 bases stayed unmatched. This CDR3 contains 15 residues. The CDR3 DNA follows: TGTGCCAGCAGGGGACTAGTGGGTCAGTACAATGAGCAGTTCTTC. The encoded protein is CASRGLVGQYNEQFF. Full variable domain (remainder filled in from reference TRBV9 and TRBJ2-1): DSGVTQTPKHLITATGQRVTLRCSPRSGDLSVYWYQQSLDQGLQFLIQYYNGEERAKGNILERFSAQQFPDLHSELNLSSLELGDSALYFCASRGLVGQYNEQFFGPGTRLTVL.

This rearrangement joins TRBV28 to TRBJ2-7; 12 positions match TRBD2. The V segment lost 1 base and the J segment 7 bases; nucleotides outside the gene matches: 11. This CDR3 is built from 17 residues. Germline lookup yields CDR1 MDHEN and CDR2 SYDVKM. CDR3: CASSLYPSGRVRREQYF. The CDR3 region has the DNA TGTGCCAGCAGTTTATATCCTAGCGGGAGGGTGAGGAGAGAGCAGTACTTC.

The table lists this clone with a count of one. The CDR3 nucleotides read TGTGCCAGCAGCTCAACTAGCGGGATAAACAATGAGCAGTTCTTC. Translated, it gives CASSSTSGINNEQFF. The V gene is TRBV7-3, the J gene TRBJ2-1; 10 bases map to TRBD2. V lost 4 bases, J lost 5 bases, and 5 bases stayed unmatched. Germline lookup yields CDR1 SGHTA and CDR2 FQGTGA. The CDR3 runs to 15 residues.